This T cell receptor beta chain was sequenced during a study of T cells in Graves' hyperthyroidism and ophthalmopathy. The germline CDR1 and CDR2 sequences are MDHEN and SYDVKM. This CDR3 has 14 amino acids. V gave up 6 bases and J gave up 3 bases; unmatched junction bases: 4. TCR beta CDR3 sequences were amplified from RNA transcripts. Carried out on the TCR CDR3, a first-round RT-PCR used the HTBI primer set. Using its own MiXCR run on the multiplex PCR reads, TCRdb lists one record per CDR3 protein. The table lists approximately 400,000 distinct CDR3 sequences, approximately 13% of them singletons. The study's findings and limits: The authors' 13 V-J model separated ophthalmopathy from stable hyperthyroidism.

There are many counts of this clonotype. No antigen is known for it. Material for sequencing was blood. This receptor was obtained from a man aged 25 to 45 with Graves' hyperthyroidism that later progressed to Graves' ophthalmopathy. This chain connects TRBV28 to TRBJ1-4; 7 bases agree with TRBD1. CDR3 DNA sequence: TGTGCCAGCAGGTCCGGGACAGCTAATGAAAAACTGTTTTTT. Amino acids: CASRSGTANEKLFF. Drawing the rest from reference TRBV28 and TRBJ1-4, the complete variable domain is DVKVTQSSRYLVKRTGEKVFLECVQDMDHENMFWYRQDPGLGLRLIYFSYDVKMKEKGDIPEGYSVSREKKERFSLILESASTNQTSMYLCASRSGTANEKLFFGSGTQLSVL.